This passage covers 23 T cell receptor beta chains from one sample sequenced in a study of cytomegalovirus exposure and HLA in healthy donors. Only in-frame clones appear in the TCRdb table, and some are missing; sequencing was by immunoSEQ multiplex PCR. The sample carries about 220,000 clones, around nine tenths recorded once. Specimen: PBMCs. Receptor source: a young woman in good health and CMV-seronegative.

The rearrangement links TRBV2 to TRBJ2-6; a possible D gene is TRBD2 (6 bases). Germline loops: CDR1 SNHLY, CDR2 FYNNEI. This CDR3 has 18 amino acids. Trimming stripped 8 bases from V and 2 bases from J, with 22 bases between. The CDR3 DNA follows: TGTGCCAGCGCCAGGGCCGGGACTTCCCTGGCTGGGGCCAACGTCCTGACTTTC. Translation: CASARAGTSLAGANVLTF.

This clone was counted once. The V gene is TRBV18, the J gene TRBJ2-3; no clear D gene. This CDR3 has 12 residues. Germline lookup yields CDR1 KGHSH and CDR2 LQKENI. Trimming pared 1 base from V and 5 bases from J, leaving 4 bases between. Here the CDR3 DNA reads TGTGCCAGCTCACCACGCGGAGATACGCAGTATTTT. It encodes CASSPRGDTQYF.

The chain links TRBV6-6 to TRBJ2-7; possibly TRBD1 for D (6 bases). V lost 2 bases and J 3 bases, leaving 11 bases between the germline ends. This CDR3 contains 14 residues. Germline loops: CDR1 MNHNY, CDR2 SVGAGI (reference sequence). This CDR3 reads CASSYLDSIYEQYF. The CDR3 coding sequence is TGTGCCAGCAGTTACCTGGACAGTATCTACGAGCAGTACTTC.

The chain joins TRBV7-9 to TRBJ1-2, with 9 bases matching TRBD1. Trimming cost V 4 bases and J 1 base; bases outside gene matches: 7. CDR1 and CDR2 from the germline V gene are SEHNR and FQNEAQ (reference sequence). This CDR3 region has 16 residues. CDR3 DNA sequence: TGTGCCAGCAGCTCGACCGGGACAGGGTATAACTATGGCTACACCTTC. Amino acid sequence: CASSSTGTGYNYGYTF.

The count of this clone is one. The gene calls are TRBV12-5 and TRBJ2-1, with TRBD2 matching 11 bases. The CDR3 is 15 amino acids. Looked up from germline, CDR1 is LGHNT and CDR2 is FRNRAP. Germline trimming cut 2 bases from V and 9 bases from J; bases unmatched to any gene: 6. CDR3 in amino acids: CASGLLLAGAIEQFF. CDR3 bases: TGTGCTAGTGGTTTGCTACTAGCGGGAGCGATTGAGCAGTTCTTC. The entire variable domain, with the rest obtained from reference TRBV12-5 and TRBJ2-1, is as follows: DARVTQTPRHKVTEMGQEVTMRCQPILGHNTVFWYRQTMMQGLELLAYFRNRAPLDDSGMPKDRFSAEMPDATLATLKIQPSEPRDSAVYFCASGLLLAGAIEQFFGPGTRLTVL.

V is TRBV6-1 and J is TRBJ1-2; 10 nucleotides agree with TRBD1. V shed 7 bases, J shed 7 bases, and the junction held 9 bases outside the gene matches. The CDR3 covers 14 residues. Germline assignment: CDR1 MNHNS and CDR2 SASEGT. In DNA, the CDR3 is TGTGCCAGCATCCCCGGGACAGGGGCCTCTGGCTACACCTTC. This gives the protein CASIPGTGASGYTF.

The V and J genes are TRBV18 and TRBJ2-2; 10 nucleotides align to TRBD2. This CDR3 has 19 residues. Germline V lookup: CDR1 KGHSH, CDR2 LQKENI. After removal of 1 base from V and 0 bases from J, the junction contained 8 bases not matched to a gene. CDR3: CASSPQAVSGRTNTGELFF. CDR3 in DNA: TGTGCCAGCTCACCACAAGCGGTTAGCGGGAGGACGAACACCGGGGAGCTGTTTTTT.

V usage is TRBV29-1 and J usage is TRBJ2-1; TRBD2 agrees at 10 bases. Trimming at V came to 3 bases and at J to 4 bases, leaving 15 bases not matched to a gene. The CDR3 consists of 18 residues. Germline V lookup: CDR1 SQVTM, CDR2 ANQGSEA. The CDR3 DNA is TGCAGCGTTGAGTTAGTAGCGGGAGGAAGGGGCCCATACAATGAGCAGTTCTTC. Translated, it gives CSVELVAGGRGPYNEQFF.

The chain recombines TRBV7-7 with TRBJ2-7; D perhaps matches TRBD1 (6 bases). The CDR3 extends over 16 amino acids. V was clipped by 5 bases and J by 6 bases, with 23 bases between them. Germline loops: CDR1 SSHAT, CDR2 FNYEAQ (reference sequence). The CDR3 loop is CASSPLRSGVWGEQYF. CDR3 in DNA: TGTGCCAGCAGCCCACTCCGGTCAGGGGTTTGGGGCGAGCAGTACTTC.

This rearrangement joins TRBV19 to TRBJ2-7, with 8 bases identical to TRBD2. CDR1 and CDR2 (germline): LNHDA, SQIVND (reference sequence). The CDR3 loop spans 12 amino acids. V lost 10 bases and J lost 4; bases outside the gene matches: 6. The DNA for the CDR3 is TGTGCCACGGGGGCGGGAGGTTACGAGCAGTACTTC. Translated, it gives CATGAGGYEQYF. The full variable domain, with the rest looked up from reference TRBV19 and TRBJ2-7, is DGGITQSPKYLFRKEGQNVTLSCEQNLNHDAMYWYRQDPGQGLRLIYYSQIVNDFQKGDIAEGYSVSREKKESFPLTVTSAQKNPTAFYLCATGAGGYEQYFGPGTRLTVT.

The chain joins TRBV15 to TRBJ2-1; possibly TRBD1 for D (6 bases). The CDR3 loop spans 15 amino acids. CDR1 and CDR2 (germline): LNHNV, YYDKDF (reference sequence). Trimming removed 6 bases at V and 2 bases at J, with 14 bases between. CDR3 sequence: CATRPRQATYNEQFF. For the CDR3, the DNA is TGTGCCACCAGGCCACGACAGGCGACCTACAATGAGCAGTTCTTC.

V usage is TRBV6-1 and J usage is TRBJ2-5, with TRBD2 matching over 7 bases. The germline CDR1 and CDR2 sequences are MNHNS and SASEGT. Germline trimming cut 7 bases from V and 3 bases from J; bases unmatched to any gene: 8. This CDR3 has 14 amino acids. The CDR3 DNA is TGTGCCAGCAAGGTACTAGCGTCCGAAGAGACCCAGTACTTC. Translating gives CASKVLASEETQYF.

The chain is built from TRBV18 and TRBJ1-1; no firm D call. CDR3 length: 13 amino acids. Germline V gene lookup returns CDR1 KGHSH and CDR2 LQKENI. Trimming removed 6 bases from V and 4 bases from J, with 12 bases in between. This CDR3 is CASSLEIGTEAFF. For the CDR3, the DNA is TGTGCCAGCTCTCTAGAGATCGGCACTGAAGCTTTCTTT.

This chain connects TRBV6-1 to TRBJ2-7; TRBD2 is a possible D gene (7 bases). CDR1 MNHNS and CDR2 SASEGT come from the germline V gene. CDR3 length equals 16 residues. V was shortened by 2 bases and J by 2 bases, with 16 bases between the two germline ends. The CDR3 spells CASSEPRGRGAYEQYF. Here the CDR3 DNA reads TGTGCCAGCAGTGAACCGCGGGGGCGAGGGGCCTACGAGCAGTACTTC.

This clone showed up just once. V usage is TRBV4-1 and J usage is TRBJ2-7; 10 bases are a match to TRBD1. Germline CDR1 reads MGHRA; CDR2 reads YSYEKL. With V trimmed by 1 base and J by 6 bases, 12 bases remained unmatched. The CDR3 runs to 17 residues. The CDR3 region is CASSQVLGGQGIGEQYF. Written as DNA, the CDR3 is TGCGCCAGCAGCCAAGTACTTGGGGGACAGGGGATCGGCGAGCAGTACTTC.

The rearrangement links TRBV5-1 to TRBJ1-4; D call uncertain. Germline V lookup: CDR1 SGHRS, CDR2 YFSETQ. There are 16 residues in the CDR3. Trimming took off 4 bases at V and 8 bases at J, with 21 bases between the two ends. The CDR3 reads CASSPIQLRAVEKLFF. In DNA form, the CDR3 reads TGCGCCAGCAGCCCAATACAGTTAAGAGCGGTGGAAAAACTGTTTTTT. Variable domain in full (rest from reference TRBV5-1 and TRBJ1-4): KAGVTQTPRYLIKTRGQQVTLSCSPISGHRSVSWYQQTPGQGLQFLFEYFSETQRNKGNFPGRFSGRQFSNSRSEMNVSTLELGDSALYLCASSPIQLRAVEKLFFGSGTQLSVL.

The rearrangement joins TRBV4-1 to TRBJ2-1, with a possible D match to TRBD2 (5 bases). The germline V gene encodes CDR1 MGHRA and CDR2 YSYEKL. This CDR3 has 18 amino acids. V lost 6 bases and J 5 bases, leaving 26 bases between the germline ends. CDR3 in amino acids: CASRPRLAGTRLDNEQFF. The DNA for the CDR3 is TGCGCCAGCAGACCTCGTCTCGCGGGCACTAGGCTAGACAATGAGCAGTTCTTC.

The V call is TRBV7-8, the J call TRBJ1-1; 8 positions agree with TRBD1. The CDR3 has 14 amino acids. The junction had 3 bases not matched to a gene; V was cut back by 5 bases and J by 1 base. In germline, CDR1 is SGHVS, CDR2 FQNEAQ. CDR3 DNA sequence: TGTGCCAGCAGCACCGACAGGGGGAACACTGAAGCTTTCTTT. Encoded protein: CASSTDRGNTEAFF.

The rearrangement joins TRBV6-6 to TRBJ2-7, with TRBD1 matching over 8 bases. The ends lost 5 bases at V and 4 bases at J; junction bases unmatched: 7. CDR1 and CDR2 (germline): MNHNY, SVGAGI (reference sequence). This CDR3 comprises 14 residues. CDR3 residues: CASSKTGEAYEQYF. CDR3 DNA sequence: TGTGCCAGCAGTAAGACAGGGGAAGCTTACGAGCAGTACTTC.

This clone has just a few counts. The chain uses TRBV27 and TRBJ2-7, with 9 bases lining up with TRBD2. V lost 3 bases, J lost 3 bases, and 0 bases stayed unmatched. Germline V gives CDR1 MNHEY, CDR2 SMNVEV (reference sequence). The CDR3 sequence is 13 residues long. The CDR3: CASSLREGYEQYF. CDR3 coding DNA: TGTGCCAGCAGTTTGCGGGAGGGCTACGAGCAGTACTTC.

DNA of the CDR3: TGTGCCAGCAGCTTAGGTGACAGTTATAATTCACCCCTCCACTTT. This sequence encodes CASSLGDSYNSPLHF. The chain combines TRBV7-9 with TRBJ1-6; D is possibly TRBD1 (5 bases). The V end was cut by 1 base, the J end by 4 bases, with 8 bases between. Germline V gene sequence: CDR1 SEHNR, CDR2 FQNEAQ (reference sequence). This CDR3 spans 15 amino acids.

The gene calls are TRBV5-6 and TRBJ2-1, with 7 bases lining up with TRBD2. In germline, CDR1 is SGHDT, CDR2 YYEEEE. After removal of 5 bases from V and 0 bases from J, the junction contained 8 bases not matched to a gene. The CDR3 runs to 16 residues. The CDR3 nucleotides are TGTGCCAGCAGTCGATTGGGCGGGAGCTCCTACAATGAGCAGTTCTTC. Amino acid sequence: CASSRLGGSSYNEQFF.

J is TRBJ2-7 and V is TRBV29-1, with D possibly matching TRBD2 (6 bases). This CDR3 has 15 residues. Trimming shortened V by 1 base and J by 4 bases, and 17 bases separated the two germline ends. Germline values: CDR1 SQVTM, CDR2 ANQGSEA. The CDR3 nucleotides read TGCAGCGTTGAAGTAGCGGAGGCCCCAGGGTACGAGCAGTACTTC. Amino acid sequence: CSVEVAEAPGYEQYF.